The sequence of this T cell receptor (beta chain) was determined in a study of T cell clonotyping in hematopoietic cell transplantation. Study results and limitations: Graft donor and pretransplant recipient Inverse Simpson Index values predicted broader posttransplant TCR diversity.

Here immunoSEQ multiplex PCR was the method, and the copy in TCRdb shows in-frame clones only, minus some. This table has 5,500 to 6,500 clones, around four fifths appearing once. This clone was found once. Its antigen is not known. The material sequenced was peripheral blood mononuclear cells, taken 180 days after allogeneic stem cell transplant. The receptor comes from an older male patient who had an allogeneic stem cell transplant from an unrelated donor, so T cells may come from the graft donor. Some clones in this sample may be carry-over from other donors' samples.

The CDR3 reads CASSQIRRGDSYGYTF. CDR3 in DNA: TGTGCCAGCAGCCAAATCCGGAGGGGGGACAGCTATGGCTACACCTTC. The chain uses TRBV4-2 and TRBJ1-2; 7 bases are shared with TRBD1. The CDR3 has 16 amino acids. Germline V gives CDR1 LGHNA, CDR2 YNFKEQ. With 2 bases clipped from V and 4 bases from J, the junction kept 10 bases outside the gene matches.